One and the same sample provided the 29 T cell receptor beta chains below, sequenced in a study of T cells in Graves' hyperthyroidism and ophthalmopathy (dated by TCRdb to between 2019 and 2020). Library preparation used multiplex PCR. The sequencer was an Illumina HiSeq 2000. TCR beta CDR3 regions were amplified from RNA transcripts. The TCR CDR3 was subjected to a first round of RT-PCR using the HTBI primer set and the Qiagen OneStep RT-PCR kit. Clones were called with MiXCR by TCRdb after fastp trimmed the public reads at Q25, and only in-frame beta chains were retained. Entries are consolidated by CDR3 protein sequence, retaining the most common genes and DNA. In all, the sample holds some 400,000 distinct CDR3 sequences, and 13% of those were seen once. Jointly, the top ten make up about a fifth of the sample. The sample taken for sequencing was blood. Receptors originate from a young man with Graves' hyperthyroidism that later progressed to Graves' ophthalmopathy.

The rearrangement links TRBV7-8 to TRBJ2-7; no firm D call. Trimming stripped 5 bases from V and 0 bases from J, with 17 bases between. Germline V gene lookup returns CDR1 SGHVS and CDR2 FQNEAQ. The CDR3 loop spans 16 amino acids. The CDR3 DNA follows: TGTGCCAGCAGCCAAAGACGGGCCAGGAGCTCCTACGAGCAGTACTTC. Protein: CASSQRRARSSYEQYF. Full variable domain (outside the CDR3, taken from reference TRBV7-8 and TRBJ2-7): GAGVSQSPRYKVAKRGQDVALRCDPISGHVSLFWYQQALGQGPEFLTYFQNEAQLDKSGLPSDRFFAERPEGSVSTLKIQRTQQEDSAVYLCASSQRRARSSYEQYFGPGTRLTVT.

This sequence joins TRBV5-1 and TRBJ1-1; D perhaps matches TRBD1 (5 bases). Germline loops: CDR1 SGHRS, CDR2 YFSETQ. The V gene lost 1 base and the J gene lost 0 bases, with 7 bases spanning the gap. The CDR3 spans 14 residues. The CDR3 spells CASSLPRVNTEAFF. DNA for the CDR3: TGCGCCAGCAGCTTGCCCAGGGTGAACACTGAAGCTTTCTTT.

This clonotype was counted at least ten times. The chain uses TRBV6-2 or TRBV6-3 and TRBJ2-7, with 7 bases matching TRBD1. J was trimmed by 5 bases and V by 8 bases; bases with no gene match: 6. CDR3 length: 12 residues. Germline V lookup: CDR1 MNHEY, CDR2 SVGEGT. The CDR3 bases are TGTGCCAGCTTCGACAGGGCGAACGAGCAGTACTTC. Translated, it gives CASFDRANEQYF.

Regarding this clonotype: A much larger clonotype is one base distant, so this may be a read error. The chain joins TRBV14 to TRBJ2-1; 7 bases map to TRBD2. The CDR3 runs to 19 residues. Germline lookup yields CDR1 SGHDN and CDR2 FVKESK. The ends lost 7 bases at V and 0 bases at J; junction bases unmatched: 18. The CDR3 nucleotides read TGTGCCAGCAACCATCCCTGGGCTGGAAGCGGGAACTCCTACAATGAGCAGTTCTTC. This translates into CASNHPWAGSGNSYNEQFF. Supplemented by reference TRBV14 and TRBJ2-1, the full variable domain reads EAGVTQFPSHSVIEKGQTVTLRCDPISGHDNLYWYRRVMGKEIKFLLHFVKESKQDESGMPNNRFLAERTGGTYSTLKVQPAELEDSGVYFCASNHPWAGSGNSYNEQFFGPGTRLTVL.

Remarks on this clonotype: Sequence at one end of the junction differs from germline and may be a read error. The chain carries TRBV12-3 or TRBV12-4 and TRBJ1-6; weak D call: TRBD1 (6 bases). The CDR3 covers 14 residues. CDR3 DNA: TGTGCCACAAGCCCCGGACAGCTAAATTCGCCCCTCCACTTT. This sequence encodes CATSPGQLNSPLHF.

This clonotype was detected many times. This chain uses TRBV2 with TRBJ1-1, with D possibly being TRBD1 (5 bases). V was pared by 11 bases and J by 10 bases, with 26 bases between. Germline CDR1 reads SNHLY; CDR2 reads FYNNEI. The CDR3 covers 14 residues. CDR3 sequence: CAGQTGGRGARAFF. The CDR3 DNA reads TGTGCCGGTCAAACGGGCGGCCGCGGGGCCCGAGCTTTCTTT.

This clonotype was found a few times. The chain links TRBV3-1 to TRBJ2-1, with D possibly being TRBD2 (7 bases). CDR3 length equals 18 residues. CDR1 and CDR2 from the germline V gene are LGHDT and YNNKEL (reference sequence). V lost 2 bases and J lost 4, with 21 bases in between. The CDR3 DNA is TGTGCCAGCAGCCAAACGAAGGGGGGGCCTCTTAATTACAATGAGCAGTTCTTC. It specifies CASSQTKGGPLNYNEQFF.

The chain recombines TRBV14 with TRBJ1-5, with a possible D match to TRBD1 (6 bases). Germline CDR1 is SGHDN and CDR2 is FVKESK. Trimming removed 1 base at V and 4 bases at J, with 8 bases between. CDR3 length equals 14 residues. This CDR3 reads CASSQGTVNQPQHF. Written as DNA, the CDR3 is TGTGCCAGCAGCCAAGGGACAGTTAATCAGCCCCAGCATTTT.

At least ten counts were recorded for this clonotype. The chain is built from TRBV12-3 or TRBV12-4 and TRBJ1-6; D is unresolved. Trimming took off 1 base at V and 7 bases at J, with 14 bases between the two ends. The CDR3 has 16 residues. CDR3 in DNA: TGTGCCAGCAGTTTAGATAGGACGGGTGTAAATTCACCCCTCCACTTT. Translating it yields CASSLDRTGVNSPLHF.

This clonotype was seen at least ten times. This chain joins TRBV28 and TRBJ1-5; D not resolved. The V and J ends lost 10 bases and 6 bases respectively, with 16 bases between them. The CDR3 is 13 residues long. Per germline, CDR1 MDHEN and CDR2 SYDVKM. In DNA form, the CDR3 reads TGTGCCACCAGGCCTAGTGTACCTCAGCCCCAGCATTTT. This translates into CATRPSVPQPQHF. The whole variable domain, filled in from reference TRBV28 and TRBJ1-5, reads DVKVTQSSRYLVKRTGEKVFLECVQDMDHENMFWYRQDPGLGLRLIYFSYDVKMKEKGDIPEGYSVSREKKERFSLILESASTNQTSMYLCATRPSVPQPQHFGDGTRLSIL.

This chain links TRBV7-2 with TRBJ2-5; 8 bases agree with TRBD2. V gave up 5 bases and J gave up 4 bases; unmatched junction bases: 9. The germline V gene encodes CDR1 SGHTA and CDR2 FQGNSA. This CDR3 is built from 15 residues. CDR3: CASSPTGTRAETQYF. CDR3 sequence (DNA): TGTGCCAGCAGCCCGACCGGGACTAGGGCAGAGACCCAGTACTTC.

This chain connects TRBV28 to TRBJ2-2, with 7 bases matching TRBD1. Germline V lookup: CDR1 MDHEN, CDR2 SYDVKM. The CDR3 loop spans 15 amino acids. The ends lost 4 bases at V and 7 bases at J; junction bases unmatched: 9. The CDR3 reads CASSSPQGESGELFF. The CDR3 nucleotides read TGTGCCAGCAGTTCCCCCCAGGGGGAGAGCGGGGAGCTGTTTTTT.

This chain links TRBV9 with TRBJ1-1, with D perhaps matching TRBD1 (6 bases). The CDR3 is made up of 14 amino acids. Trimming shortened V by 0 bases and J by 4 bases, and 10 bases separated the two germline ends. In germline, CDR1 is SGDLS, CDR2 YYNGEE. CDR3 sequence reads: CASSVAQGATEAFF. The DNA of the CDR3 is TGTGCCAGCAGCGTAGCACAGGGTGCCACTGAAGCTTTCTTT.

This clonotype was seen at least ten times. The chain couples TRBV7-8 to TRBJ2-1; a possible D gene is TRBD1 (6 bases). CDR1 and CDR2 (germline): SGHVS, FQNEAQ. CDR3 length equals 13 residues. The V gene lost 5 bases and the J gene lost 5 bases, with 10 bases spanning the gap. CDR3 region: CASSPRGDNEQFF. DNA of the CDR3: TGTGCCAGCAGCCCCAGGGGAGACAATGAGCAGTTCTTC.

The chain recombines TRBV4-1 with TRBJ1-6; tentative D call: TRBD1 (5 bases). Germline values: CDR1 MGHRA, CDR2 YSYEKL. The CDR3 length is 17 residues. V was clipped by 3 bases and J by 1 base, with 13 bases between them. The CDR3 nucleotides read TGCGCCAGCAGCCATCGGGGACCTCTATCCTATAATTCACCCCTCCACTTT. Its translation is CASSHRGPLSYNSPLHF.

This CDR3 is CASSYETGENIQYF. For the CDR3, the DNA is TGTGCCAGCAGTTACGAGACAGGCGAAAACATTCAGTACTTC. V and J are TRBV6-2 or TRBV6-3 and TRBJ2-4; D is possibly TRBD1 (6 bases). Trimming removed 2 bases at V and 5 bases at J, with 10 bases between. Germline loops: CDR1 MNHEY, CDR2 SVGEGT. The CDR3 contains 14 residues.

This clonotype was seen many times. The chain employs TRBV12-5 and TRBJ2-1; maybe TRBD2 (6 bases). Deletions cut 3 bases from V and 9 bases from J, with 9 bases between. CDR1 and CDR2 (germline): LGHNT, FRNRAP. CDR3 length: 12 residues. The CDR3 is CASGFFGGEQFF. The CDR3 region has the DNA TGTGCTAGTGGTTTTTTCGGGGGTGAGCAGTTCTTC.

There are many counts of this clonotype. This sequence joins TRBV7-2 and TRBJ1-2; TRBD1 aligns across 7 bases. The CDR3 spans 15 residues. V was clipped by 5 bases and J by 4 bases; unmatched bases: 10. Germline V lookup: CDR1 SGHTA, CDR2 FQGNSA. CDR3 sequence reads: CASSPNSGGSYGYTF. CDR3 in DNA: TGTGCCAGCAGCCCAAACTCAGGGGGGTCCTATGGCTACACCTTC.

The V and J genes are TRBV24-1 and TRBJ2-6, with 14 nucleotides matching TRBD2. CDR1 and CDR2 (germline): KGHDR, SFDVKD. With V trimmed by 3 bases and J by 0 bases, 3 bases remained unmatched. CDR3 length: 19 residues. The CDR3 here is CATSDMTSGGASGANVLTF. Here the CDR3 DNA reads TGTGCCACCAGTGATATGACTAGCGGGGGGGCCTCTGGGGCCAACGTCCTGACTTTC.

This clonotype was detected ten times or more. This chain links TRBV2 with TRBJ1-4, with 9 bases aligning to TRBD1. This CDR3 contains 15 residues. The ends lost 5 bases at V and 6 bases at J; junction bases unmatched: 7. Per the germline V gene, CDR1 is SNHLY and CDR2 is FYNNEI. The DNA of the CDR3 is TGTGCCAGCAGTCACCGGGACAGGGTGTATGAAAAACTGTTTTTT. It specifies CASSHRDRVYEKLFF.

This clonotype was seen many times. The rearrangement uses TRBV7-9 and TRBJ2-6, with D perhaps matching TRBD1 (6 bases). The CDR3 totals 15 residues. Per the germline V gene, CDR1 is SEHNR and CDR2 is FQNEAQ (reference sequence). Trimming took 6 bases from V and 3 from J, leaving 12 bases between them. The DNA for the CDR3 is TGTGCCAGCAGTCCCCAGGGGCTTGGGGCCAACGTCCTGACTTTC. It specifies CASSPQGLGANVLTF.

This clonotype was found a few times. This chain joins TRBV6-6 and TRBJ1-5, with D unclear. V was pared by 2 bases and J by 4 bases, with 12 bases between. Per germline, CDR1 MNHNY and CDR2 SVGAGI (reference sequence). The CDR3 is made up of 15 amino acids. CDR3 bases: TGTGCCAGCAGTTACGGTCCGATGTCAAATCAGCCCCAGCATTTT. This encodes CASSYGPMSNQPQHF.

The sample holds many counts of this clonotype. The CDR3 loop is CASSPGQGAEYGYTF. CDR3 coding DNA: TGTGCCAGCAGTCCCGGACAGGGGGCAGAGTATGGCTACACCTTC. V usage is TRBV12-3 or TRBV12-4 and J usage is TRBJ1-2; 11 bases are a match to TRBD1. The CDR3 runs to 15 residues. Trimming cost V 5 bases and J 5 bases; bases outside gene matches: 7.

The rearrangement joins TRBV20-1 to TRBJ2-7; 14 positions match TRBD2. V was clipped by 0 bases and J by 2 bases; unmatched bases: 6. CDR1 DFQATT and CDR2 SNEGSKA come from the germline V gene (reference sequence). There are 17 residues in the CDR3. CDR3 region: CSARDVRLAGGPYEQYF. The DNA of the CDR3 is TGCAGTGCTAGAGATGTGAGACTAGCGGGGGGGCCCTACGAGCAGTACTTC.

This clonotype appeared many times. This chain joins TRBV20-1 and TRBJ1-2; 7 nucleotides line up with TRBD1. CDR1 is DFQATT, CDR2 SNEGSKA, per germline (reference sequence). With 5 bases clipped from V and 2 bases from J, the junction kept 8 bases outside the gene matches. The CDR3 is made up of 14 amino acids. DNA for the CDR3: TGCAGTGCTTCACGAAAGACAGGGAACTATGGCTACACCTTC. It specifies CSASRKTGNYGYTF.

This clonotype was seen a handful of times. The gene calls are TRBV4-2 and TRBJ2-2, with 8 bases identical to TRBD2. Per germline, CDR1 LGHNA and CDR2 YNFKEQ. The V gene end was trimmed by 1 base and the J gene end by 6 bases; junction bases not matched to a gene: 7. CDR3 size: 16 residues. For the CDR3, the DNA is TGTGCCAGCAGCCAAGGGAGACGGGGGGGGTCCGGGGAGCTGTTTTTT. Its translation is CASSQGRRGGSGELFF.

The rearrangement links TRBV29-1 to TRBJ2-2; 8 positions match TRBD1. The CDR3 length is 12 residues. Germline V gene lookup returns CDR1 SQVTM and CDR2 ANQGSEA. Germline trimming cut 7 bases from V and 5 bases from J; bases unmatched to any gene: 3. Here the CDR3 reads CSAGGQTGELFF. The CDR3, as DNA: TGCAGCGCAGGGGGCCAGACCGGGGAGCTGTTTTTT.

The chain joins TRBV19 to TRBJ2-7, with D perhaps given as TRBD1 or TRBD2 (5 bases each). Trimming removed 5 bases at V and 3 bases at J, with 14 bases between. The germline CDR1 and CDR2 sequences are LNHDA and SQIVND (reference sequence). This CDR3 region has 14 residues. The CDR3 loop is CASSSPGRIYEQYF. CDR3 DNA: TGTGCCAGTAGTTCCCCGGGACGGATCTACGAGCAGTACTTC.

Only a few counts were recorded for this clonotype. V usage is TRBV6-5 and J usage is TRBJ1-1; unclear D gene. This CDR3 is 15 amino acids long. CDR1 and CDR2 (germline): MNHEY, SVGAGI. Trimming took 3 bases from V and 0 from J, leaving 11 bases between them. CDR3 amino acids: CASSYSANMNTEAFF. CDR3 coding DNA: TGTGCCAGCAGTTATTCAGCAAACATGAACACTGAAGCTTTCTTT.